This TCR beta chain is from a study of T cells in narcolepsy. Study-level background: Donors had narcolepsy type 1 or type 2, or were healthy controls. Study-wide findings and caveats: Autoreactive clone sequences were missing from some blood memory CD4+ repertoires.

Germline trimming cut 3 bases from V and 11 bases from J; bases unmatched to any gene: 20. The CDR3 has 18 residues. Germline CDR1 is LGHNA and CDR2 is YSLEER. A word on this clone: As yet, its antigen is unknown. The same CDR3 is also encoded by other DNA sequences in this sample.

The protocol was immunoSEQ multiplex PCR, while the TCRdb copy is restricted to in-frame clones and leaves out a portion. The table has over 15,000 clones, over 75% seen once. The chain employs TRBV4-3 and TRBJ2-2; TRBD1 agrees at 8 bases. The sequence came from a human donor in good health. The sequencing input was memory (CD45RA-) CD4+ T cells from blood. CDR3: CASSQLDGASGGSGELFF. The CDR3 coding sequence is TGCGCCAGCAGCCAGCTAGACGGTGCCTCAGGGGGCAGCGGAGAGCTGTTTTTT.